A single sample gave rise to the 6 T cell receptor beta chains below, sequenced in a study of PD-L1 blockade in urothelial cancer. The table came from immunoSEQ multiplex PCR; TCRdb's copy has only in-frame clones and leaves some out. The sample consists of about 32,000 clones, about nine tenths of them appearing once. This specimen consisted of PBMCs, obtained around atezolizumab (anti-PD-L1) treatment. All receptors derive from a man aged 50 to 60 with urothelial cancer.

The rearrangement uses TRBV6-5 and TRBJ1-1; D is perhaps TRBD1 (6 bases). Deletions cut 5 bases from V and 6 bases from J, with 7 bases between. CDR1 and CDR2 (germline): MNHEY, SVGAGI. The length of the CDR3 is 11 residues. The CDR3 DNA follows: TGTGCCAGCAGTACAGGGTCTGAAGCTTTCTTT. It encodes CASSTGSEAFF.

This clone was seen a handful of times. The chain recombines TRBV7-8 with TRBJ2-7, with D perhaps matching TRBD1 (5 bases). The CDR3 covers 15 residues. Deletions cut 1 base from V and 1 base from J, with 11 bases between. Germline CDR1 is SGHVS and CDR2 is FQNEAQ. CDR3 protein: CASSLVLGQSYEQYF. As DNA, the CDR3 is TGTGCCAGCAGCTTAGTCCTTGGACAATCCTACGAGCAGTACTTC.

The V call is TRBV27, the J call TRBJ2-7; D possibly corresponds to TRBD1 (6 bases). V lost 6 bases, J lost 6 bases, and 12 bases lay in between. The CDR3 extends over 12 amino acids. The germline CDR1 and CDR2 sequences are MNHEY and SMNVEV (reference sequence). Here the CDR3 reads CASRHGGGEQYF. The CDR3 DNA sequence: TGTGCCAGCAGACATGGGGGCGGCGAGCAGTACTTC.

This clone appeared once. The chain is built from TRBV10-3 and TRBJ1-1; 7 bases match TRBD1. The CDR3 is 18 residues long. Germline V gene sequence: CDR1 ENHRY, CDR2 SYGVKD. J lost 3 bases, V lost 4 bases, and 17 bases had no gene match. CDR3 nucleotides: TGTGCCATCAGTGGAAACTCGGACAGGATCGAGTCCTACACTGAAGCTTTCTTT. It is translated as CAISGNSDRIESYTEAFF.

The gene calls are TRBV27 and TRBJ2-7; possibly TRBD1 for D (5 bases). This CDR3 comprises 14 residues. Trimming removed 8 bases from V and 4 bases from J, with 18 bases in between. CDR1 is MNHEY and CDR2 is SMNVEV in the germline V gene (reference sequence). This CDR3 reads CASRMKGRDYEQYF. The CDR3 DNA reads TGTGCCAGCCGGATGAAGGGCAGGGATTACGAGCAGTACTTC.

J is TRBJ2-3 and V is TRBV7-9, with TRBD1 matching over 11 bases. Germline V CDR1 and CDR2: SEHNR, FQNEAQ (reference sequence). There are 13 residues in the CDR3. Germline trimming cut 10 bases from V and 5 bases from J; bases unmatched to any gene: 5. This chain's CDR3 is CAIGGQGVDTQYF. CDR3 sequence (DNA): TGTGCCATCGGGGGACAGGGGGTAGATACGCAGTATTTT.